The 31 T cell receptor beta chains below were found in one sample sequenced in a study of cytomegalovirus exposure and HLA in healthy donors. Using immunoSEQ multiplex PCR, the repertoire was profiled, and TCRdb retains in-frame clones only, with some absent. The sample records around 60,000 clones, roughly 94% being singletons. The material sequenced was PBMCs. These receptors were collected from a man younger than 30 in good health and CMV-seropositive.

The V gene is TRBV9, the J gene TRBJ2-2; 12 bases agree with TRBD2. Germline CDR1 and CDR2: SGDLS and YYNGEE. This CDR3 has 18 amino acids. J gave up 3 bases and V 3 bases, and 9 bases lay outside the gene matches. The CDR3 nucleotides read TGTGCCAGCAGCGCTCGGACTAGCGGGAAATCGGACACCGGGGAGCTGTTTTTT. Its translation: CASSARTSGKSDTGELFF.

The chain couples TRBV28 to TRBJ2-7; D remains ambiguous. V dropped 6 bases and J dropped 0 bases, with 12 bases sitting between them. The CDR3 contains 14 residues. Germline CDR1 MDHEN, CDR2 SYDVKM. As DNA, the CDR3 is TGTGCCAGCAGCCCCGCCCCGGGCTCCTACGAGCAGTACTTC. Protein product: CASSPAPGSYEQYF.

This chain links TRBV6-4 with TRBJ2-6; tentatively, D is TRBD1 (5 bases). CDR1 is MRHNA and CDR2 is SNTAGT in the germline V gene. The CDR3 spans 16 residues. The V and J ends lost 5 bases and 0 bases respectively, with 11 bases between them. The CDR3 DNA follows: TGTGCCAGCAGTCAACAGGCGAGCTCTGGGGCCAACGTCCTGACTTTC. Its translation: CASSQQASSGANVLTF.

This clone was seen a handful of times. The chain links TRBV28 to TRBJ2-1; possibly TRBD2 for D (6 bases). The CDR3 totals 15 residues. Trimming left V 1 base short and J 5 bases short, with 12 bases between. CDR1 and CDR2 from the germline V gene are MDHEN and SYDVKM. The CDR3 DNA follows: TGTGCCAGCAGTTTATCGGCGGGATACCACAATGAGCAGTTCTTC. Protein: CASSLSAGYHNEQFF.

V is TRBV10-3 and J is TRBJ2-1; 7 bases fit TRBD2. Germline assignment: CDR1 ENHRY and CDR2 SYGVKD. This CDR3 spans 22 amino acids. The V segment lost 4 bases and the J segment 0 bases; nucleotides outside the gene matches: 24. Written as DNA, the CDR3 is TGTGCCATCAGTGGTCTGGGGTTGGGGTCGATTAGCGGGCTGAGCTCCTACAATGAGCAGTTCTTC. Protein product: CAISGLGLGSISGLSSYNEQFF.

V gene TRBV6-6 combines with J gene TRBJ2-5; D perhaps matches TRBD1 (5 bases). The V gene lost 2 bases and the J gene lost 2 bases, with 9 bases spanning the gap. Germline CDR1 MNHNY, CDR2 SVGAGI (reference sequence). The CDR3 extends over 14 amino acids. The CDR3 spells CASSYVREQETQYF. The CDR3 nucleotides are TGTGCCAGCAGTTACGTCAGGGAACAAGAGACCCAGTACTTC.

The J gene is TRBJ2-2, the V gene TRBV4-3; a possible D gene is TRBD2 (6 bases). The CDR3 loop spans 17 amino acids. With 0 bases removed from V and 4 bases from J, the gap between germline ends came to 15 bases. Germline lookup yields CDR1 LGHNA and CDR2 YSLEER. The CDR3 protein is CASSQDEASGRTGELFF. The CDR3 DNA reads as TGCGCCAGCAGCCAAGATGAAGCCAGCGGGCGCACCGGGGAGCTGTTTTTT.

V gene TRBV4-1 combines with J gene TRBJ2-7, with 8 bases aligning to TRBD1. This CDR3 contains 17 residues. Looked up from germline, CDR1 is MGHRA and CDR2 is YSYEKL. J was trimmed by 2 bases and V by 0 bases; bases with no gene match: 9. The DNA for the CDR3 is TGCGCCAGCAGCCAAGAGCTAGGACAGGGAGGTACCTACGAGCAGTACTTC. As protein: CASSQELGQGGTYEQYF.

The chain has TRBV4-3 and TRBJ2-3, with D perhaps matching TRBD2 (5 bases). V shed 0 bases and J shed 1 base, with 11 bases lying between them. Germline V gene lookup returns CDR1 LGHNA and CDR2 YSLEER. CDR3 size: 16 residues. Here the CDR3 reads CASSQDLGEGTDTQYF. The CDR3 DNA reads TGCGCCAGCAGCCAAGATCTGGGAGAGGGCACAGATACGCAGTATTTT.

Note on this clone: At one end the junction does not follow the germline gene, possibly because of a read error. The chain carries TRBV10-3 and TRBJ1-2; a possible D gene is TRBD1 (6 bases). CDR1 ENHRY and CDR2 SYGVKD come from the germline V gene. This CDR3 contains 14 residues. CDR3 protein: CAISDTGMNSGYTF. CDR3 bases: TGTGCCATCAGTGACACAGGGATGAACTCTGGCTACACCTTC.

V and J are TRBV11-2 and TRBJ2-5; tentative D call: TRBD1 (5 bases). The CDR3 is 12 amino acids. V was trimmed by 5 bases and J by 4 bases, leaving 8 bases between them. The germline V gene encodes CDR1 SGHAT and CDR2 FQNNGV. This CDR3 reads CASSPQGETQYF. DNA of the CDR3: TGTGCCAGCAGCCCCCAGGGAGAGACCCAGTACTTC.

This clone was seen only once. The V and J genes are TRBV30 and TRBJ2-7; possible D gene TRBD2, 6 bases. This CDR3 is 12 amino acids long. Trimming cost V 2 bases and J 3 bases, with 8 bases left between them. Germline V gene lookup returns CDR1 GTSNPN and CDR2 SVGIG (reference sequence). CDR3 nucleotide sequence: TGTGCCTGGAGTTTGGGACTCTACGAGCAGTACTTC. Translating gives CAWSLGLYEQYF.

The chain combines TRBV10-3 with TRBJ2-1, with 13 bases aligning to TRBD2. Germline CDR1 ENHRY, CDR2 SYGVKD. J lost 4 bases, V lost 5 bases, and 5 bases had no gene match. This CDR3 spans 16 amino acids. CDR3 residues: CAISPTSGREYNEQFF. In nucleotides, the CDR3 is TGTGCCATCAGTCCTACTAGCGGGAGGGAATACAATGAGCAGTTCTTC.

The chain joins TRBV6-1 to TRBJ1-1, with D uncertain. The CDR3 has 13 amino acids. Trimming left V 8 bases short and J 2 bases short, with 12 bases between. Germline CDR1 is MNHNS and CDR2 is SASEGT. CDR3 region: CASREVLNTEAFF. The CDR3, as DNA: TGTGCCAGCCGAGAAGTTCTTAACACTGAAGCTTTCTTT.

The genes are TRBV7-3 and TRBJ2-2; 7 bases agree with TRBD2. There are 16 residues in the CDR3. The trim removed 6 bases at V and 1 base at J, leaving 8 bases unmatched. Germline V gene sequence: CDR1 SGHTA, CDR2 FQGTGA. The chain's CDR3 is CASSPGIAGNTGELFF. For the CDR3, the DNA is TGTGCCAGCAGTCCCGGGATAGCGGGGAACACCGGGGAGCTGTTTTTT.

V usage is TRBV18 and J usage is TRBJ1-5; D is perhaps TRBD1 (6 bases). The CDR3 has 14 residues. Per germline, CDR1 KGHSH and CDR2 LQKENI. V was trimmed by 0 bases and J by 11 bases, leaving 14 bases between them. DNA of the CDR3: TGTGCCAGCTCACCACCGGGACACGGGTCGGCCCAGCATTTT. Translated, it gives CASSPPGHGSAQHF.

CDR3 loop: CATGLAGGSSTDTQYF. CDR3 DNA sequence: TGTGCCACCGGACTAGCGGGAGGTTCGAGCACAGATACGCAGTATTTT. The chain employs TRBV18 and TRBJ2-3; 14 bases agree with TRBD2. CDR3 size: 16 residues. V lost 10 bases to trimming and J lost 0 bases; unmatched junction nucleotides: 6. Germline CDR1 reads KGHSH; CDR2 reads LQKENI.

The rearrangement uses TRBV29-1 and TRBJ2-3; D possibly corresponds to TRBD1 (6 bases). The CDR3 loop spans 15 amino acids. The V gene's germline CDR1 is SQVTM and CDR2 ANQGSEA. The germline V and J ends were trimmed by 5 bases and 0 bases, with 15 bases remaining between them. CDR3 coding DNA: TGCAGCGTTCCACTGGACAGATCTAGCACAGATACGCAGTATTTT. This codes for CSVPLDRSSTDTQYF.

The rearrangement uses TRBV27 and TRBJ1-2, with TRBD1 identical over 9 bases. Looked up from germline, CDR1 is MNHEY and CDR2 is SMNVEV (reference sequence). V shed 10 bases, J shed 3 bases, and the junction held 6 bases outside the gene matches. This CDR3 has 13 amino acids. CDR3 sequence: CATTGGADYGYTF. DNA for the CDR3: TGTGCCACAACAGGGGGCGCAGACTATGGCTACACCTTC.

V and J are TRBV9 and TRBJ2-7, with D perhaps matching TRBD2 (5 bases). Germline CDR1 and CDR2: SGDLS and YYNGEE. The CDR3 consists of 13 residues. Trimming left V 0 bases short and J 5 bases short, with 9 bases between. CDR3 nucleotides: TGTGCCAGCAGCGTAGGGGAGCGTAACGAGCAGTACTTC. Its protein is CASSVGERNEQYF.

The chain is built from TRBV18 and TRBJ2-6, with 9 positions matching TRBD1. Germline assignment: CDR1 KGHSH and CDR2 LQKENI. The CDR3 contains 19 residues. Losses at the gene ends were 4 bases for V and 3 bases for J; bases not matched to a gene: 13. In DNA, the CDR3 is TGTGCCAGCTCACGTCAAACAGGGGGCGCATCCGATGGGGCCAACGTCCTGACTTTC. It specifies CASSRQTGGASDGANVLTF.

This chain connects TRBV28 to TRBJ1-2; D perhaps matches TRBD1 (6 bases). Looked up from germline, CDR1 is MDHEN and CDR2 is SYDVKM. V was trimmed by 5 bases and J by 8 bases, leaving 18 bases between them. There are 14 residues in the CDR3. CDR3 amino acids: CASSPVSDSEGYTF. CDR3 coding DNA: TGTGCCAGCAGTCCTGTCTCGGACAGCGAGGGCTACACCTTC.

V usage is TRBV11-2 and J usage is TRBJ2-1, with 7 nucleotides matching TRBD1. Per germline, CDR1 SGHAT and CDR2 FQNNGV. V was pared by 1 base and J by 5 bases, with 5 bases of the junction left unmatched. The CDR3 runs 15 residues. CDR3: CASSLVKGQNNEQFF. In DNA form, the CDR3 reads TGTGCCAGCAGCTTAGTAAAGGGACAGAACAATGAGCAGTTCTTC.

The chain has TRBV6-6 and TRBJ2-5; a possible D gene is TRBD2 (7 bases). The V gene's germline CDR1 is MNHNY and CDR2 SVGAGI (reference sequence). The V and J ends lost 4 bases and 4 bases respectively, with 13 bases between them. The CDR3 sequence is 14 residues long. The CDR3 coding sequence is TGTGCCAGCAGTTTCGGGGGAGGGGGAGAGACCCAGTACTTC. This codes for CASSFGGGGETQYF.

J is TRBJ2-3 and V is TRBV30; D remains unclear. Germline V gene sequence: CDR1 GTSNPN, CDR2 SVGIG (reference sequence). V lost 3 bases and J 0 bases, leaving 10 bases between the germline ends. The CDR3 is made up of 14 amino acids. CDR3 sequence reads: CAWRKAVSTDTQYF. Written as DNA, the CDR3 is TGTGCCTGGAGAAAGGCGGTGAGCACAGATACGCAGTATTTT.

V is TRBV7-2 and J is TRBJ2-1, with TRBD2 matching 7 bases. CDR3 length: 15 residues. J lost 5 bases, V lost 6 bases, and 10 bases had no gene match. The germline V gene encodes CDR1 SGHTA and CDR2 FQGNSA. In DNA form, the CDR3 reads TGTGCCAGCAGTCTTGTTAGAAGCGGGGACAATGAGCAGTTCTTC. Translating it yields CASSLVRSGDNEQFF.

The V gene is TRBV4-2, the J gene TRBJ2-1; D is undetermined. The germline CDR1 and CDR2 sequences are LGHNA and YNFKEQ. The CDR3 consists of 11 residues. V shed 1 base and J shed 8 bases, with 3 bases lying between them. As DNA, the CDR3 is TGTGCCAGCAGCCAAGTCGATGAGCAGTTCTTC. It translates to CASSQVDEQFF.

V is TRBV30 and J is TRBJ1-2; possibly TRBD1 for D (5 bases). Between the trimmed V and J ends, which lost 4 bases and 7 bases, there was a span of 13 bases. This CDR3 has 12 residues. Germline V gene data show CDR1 as GTSNPN and CDR2 as SVGIG (reference sequence). CDR3 nucleotides: TGTGCCTGGAATGGTCTCGGGGGTGGCTACACCTTC. Protein sequence: CAWNGLGGGYTF.

The chain joins TRBV7-2 to TRBJ1-4; 7 nucleotides align to TRBD1. The CDR3 loop spans 15 amino acids. Germline V gene data show CDR1 as SGHTA and CDR2 as FQGNSA. Trimming cost V 3 bases and J 7 bases; bases outside gene matches: 8. The CDR3 sequence is CASSFRGGAFEKLFF. CDR3 in DNA: TGTGCCAGCAGCTTCCGAGGGGGCGCGTTTGAAAAACTGTTTTTT. Looking up the rest from reference TRBV7-2 and TRBJ1-4 gives the full variable domain: GAGVSQSPSNKVTEKGKDVELRCDPISGHTALYWYRQSLGQGLEFLIYFQGNSAPDKSGLPSDRFSAERTGGSVSTLTIQRTQQEDSAVYLCASSFRGGAFEKLFFGSGTQLSVL.

J is TRBJ2-5 and V is TRBV5-1, with 7 positions matching TRBD1. The CDR3 loop spans 15 amino acids. The V gene end was trimmed by 4 bases and the J gene end by 2 bases; junction bases not matched to a gene: 8. Germline V gene lookup returns CDR1 SGHRS and CDR2 YFSETQ. The CDR3 DNA sequence: TGCGCCAGCAGCCTCGGGACAGCCAGGCAAGAGACCCAGTACTTC. It yields the protein CASSLGTARQETQYF. The full variable domain, rest sourced from reference TRBV5-1 and TRBJ2-5, is KAGVTQTPRYLIKTRGQQVTLSCSPISGHRSVSWYQQTPGQGLQFLFEYFSETQRNKGNFPGRFSGRQFSNSRSEMNVSTLELGDSALYLCASSLGTARQETQYFGPGTRLLVL.

This clone appeared a single time. This chain connects TRBV2 to TRBJ1-1; D not certain. Germline V gives CDR1 SNHLY, CDR2 FYNNEI. Trimming removed 5 bases from V and 0 bases from J, with 7 bases in between. The CDR3 length is 13 residues. The CDR3 protein is CASSITVNTEAFF. In nucleotides, the CDR3 is TGTGCCAGCAGTATCACAGTGAACACTGAAGCTTTCTTT.